A single sample is the source of the 5 T cell receptor beta chains below, sequenced in a study of CD8 T cell repertoires and HIV-1 epitope variants. Method: immunoSEQ multiplex PCR; TCRdb's copy keeps in-frame clones and lacks some. The sample contains a few thousand clones, 66% of which appear only once. For these TCRs, the target antigens are not known. Source material: cultured CD8+ T cells derived from PBMCs. The receptors originated from a male donor with HIV.

The chain couples TRBV27 to TRBJ1-1; tentative D call: TRBD1 (6 bases). This CDR3 is 14 amino acids long. V was trimmed by 3 bases and J by 4 bases, leaving 12 bases between them. Germline assignment: CDR1 MNHEY and CDR2 SMNVEV (reference sequence). Here the CDR3 DNA reads TGTGCCAGCAGTTTCGGGGGCAGAGGCACTGAAGCTTTCTTT. Its protein product is CASSFGGRGTEAFF.

The V call is TRBV4-3, the J call TRBJ2-3, with TRBD2 matching 9 bases. Germline loops: CDR1 LGHNA, CDR2 YSLEER. The CDR3 sequence is 18 residues long. Trimming took 0 bases from V and 6 from J; bases not matched to a gene: 13. Written as DNA, the CDR3 is TGCGCCAGCAGCCAAGAGGGGACGCTGGGCGGGGGGGCCGATACGCAGTATTTT. It specifies CASSQEGTLGGGADTQYF.

By sample share, this clone is medium-sized (0.01 to 0.1%). The chain employs TRBV28 and TRBJ1-2; D remains ambiguous. Trimming removed 5 bases from V and 8 bases from J, with 9 bases in between. The CDR3 is made up of 11 amino acids. CDR1 and CDR2 (germline): MDHEN, SYDVKM. This chain's CDR3 is CASSLPGGYTF. CDR3 DNA sequence: TGTGCCAGCAGTCTGCCGGGAGGCTACACCTTC.

This clone was detected only a few times. The rearrangement uses TRBV4-3 and TRBJ1-1; weak D call: TRBD1 (6 bases). This CDR3 region has 14 residues. Germline V gives CDR1 LGHNA, CDR2 YSLEER. V lost 0 bases and J lost 7, with 12 bases in between. The CDR3 loop reads CASSQDGGLSEAFF. The DNA of the CDR3 is TGCGCCAGCAGCCAAGATGGGGGGCTCAGTGAAGCTTTCTTT.

J is TRBJ1-1 and V is TRBV25-1, with D unclear. Trimming cost V 5 bases and J 4 bases, with 11 bases left between them. CDR3 length equals 13 residues. CDR1 is MGHDK, CDR2 SYGVNS, per germline. CDR3 sequence: CASSPSAITEAFF. CDR3 coding DNA: TGTGCCAGCAGTCCGTCGGCGATCACTGAAGCTTTCTTT. Complete variable domain (other parts from reference TRBV25-1 and TRBJ1-1): EADIYQTPRYLVIGTGKKITLECSQTMGHDKMYWYQQDPGMELHLIHYSYGVNSTEKGDLSSESTVSRIRTEHFPLTLESARPSHTSQYLCASSPSAITEAFFGQGTRLTVV.